Shown below are 10 T cell receptor beta chains from a single sample sequenced in a study of T cell clonality in common variable immunodeficiency. Libraries were prepared by immunoSEQ multiplex PCR; TCRdb keeps only in-frame clonotypes and omits some of them. Altogether some 42,000 clones were found in the sample, and no singletons occur. Sequencing input: peripheral blood mononuclear cells. These receptors were taken from a person aged 18 to 70 in good health.

The table lists this clone with many counts. The DNA ends 3 residues before the CDR3 does, and the rest of the CDR3 is filled in from the germline J gene. V is TRBV10-3 and J is TRBJ2-5; TRBD1 agrees at 8 bases. Germline V gene data show CDR1 as ENHRY and CDR2 as SYGVKD. V lost 5 bases to trimming and J lost 5 bases; unmatched junction nucleotides: 7. The CDR3 contains 14 residues. The CDR3 spells CAISSTGDEETQYF. The CDR3 bases that were read are TGTGCCATCAGTTCGACAGGGGATGAGGAGACC.

Comment on this clone: The read halts 3 residues ahead of the CDR3 end, with the missing end drawn from the germline J gene. The chain links TRBV5-1 to TRBJ1-4; weak D call: TRBD1 (6 bases). The CDR3 is 14 amino acids. Germline V CDR1 and CDR2: SGHRS, YFSETQ. The V and J ends lost 4 bases and 3 bases respectively, with 10 bases between them. CDR3 sequence reads: CASSRGGPNEKLFF. The CDR3 DNA, read in part, is TGCGCCAGCAGCCGCGGGGGGCCTAATGAAAAA.

This clone was observed at least ten times. The read ends 3 residues early relative to the CDR3; the germline J gene fills the gap. V is TRBV5-1 and J is TRBJ1-3; no definite D call. CDR1 and CDR2 from the germline V gene are SGHRS and YFSETQ. The CDR3 sequence is 15 residues long. The ends were cut back, 1 base at V and 3 bases at J, with 11 bases in the middle. The covered CDR3 bases are TGCGCCAGCAGCTTGCAAGGATCTAGTGGAAACACC. It yields the protein CASSLQGSSGNT. The CDR3 in its entirety is CASSLQGSSGNTIYF.

Many counts were recorded for this clone. The sequenced fragment ends 3 residues before the CDR3 boundary, so the rest is inferred from the germline J gene. The genes are TRBV7-2 and TRBJ2-4, with 10 positions matching TRBD2. V trimming: 5 bases; J trimming: 6 bases; junction bases outside the gene matches: 7. The length of the CDR3 is 15 residues. Germline V gene lookup returns CDR1 SGHTA and CDR2 FQGNSA. The chain's CDR3 is CASSPTLAGVNIQYF. The sequenced CDR3 bases are TGTGCCAGCAGCCCTACCCTAGCGGGAGTAAACATT.

This clone has ten or more counts. The read gets to within 3 residues of the CDR3 end, and the germline J gene fills in the rest. V is TRBV19 and J is TRBJ2-1, with TRBD1 matching over 8 bases. The CDR3 spans 15 residues. The V and J ends lost 4 bases and 5 bases, in that order; junction bases with no gene match: 7. Per germline, CDR1 LNHDA and CDR2 SQIVND (reference sequence). CDR3 amino acids: CASSREDRDHNEQFF. Partial CDR3 DNA: TGTGCCAGTAGTAGGGAGGACAGGGACCACAATGAG. Using reference TRBV19 and TRBJ2-1 for the parts outside the CDR3, the full variable domain is DGGITQSPKYLFRKEGQNVTLSCEQNLNHDAMYWYRQDPGQGLRLIYYSQIVNDFQKGDIAEGYSVSREKKESFPLTVTSAQKNPTAFYLCASSREDRDHNEQFFGPGTRLTVL.

Note on this clone: The sequenced fragment ends 3 residues before the CDR3 boundary, so the rest is inferred from the germline J gene. This chain connects TRBV10-2 to TRBJ2-1; 12 bases agree with TRBD2. The V gene's germline CDR1 is WSHSY and CDR2 SAAADI. V lost 0 bases to trimming and J lost 9 bases; unmatched junction nucleotides: 12. The CDR3 runs to 18 residues. The DNA read from the CDR3 is TGCGCCAGCAGTGAGTCGAGTCTAGCGGGAGGGCCAGTCCGTGAG. Translated, it gives CASSESSLAGGPVRE. The CDR3, in full, reads CASSESSLAGGPVREQFF.

This clone was detected many times. The read gets to within 3 residues of the CDR3 end, and the germline J gene fills in the rest. The chain links TRBV19 to TRBJ2-3; 12 bases match TRBD2. This CDR3 comprises 16 residues. The V segment lost 5 bases and the J segment 4 bases; nucleotides outside the gene matches: 7. Germline CDR1 and CDR2: LNHDA and SQIVND (reference sequence). The chain's CDR3 is CASSLRLAGAADTQYF. CDR3 bases read: TGTGCCAGTAGTCTGCGACTAGCGGGAGCGGCAGATACG.

This clone occurred a few times. The CDR3 end is not reached by the read, which stops 3 residues before it; the germline J gene fills it in. The chain uses TRBV19 and TRBJ1-2; D ambiguous. CDR3 length: 17 amino acids. CDR1 is LNHDA, CDR2 SQIVND, per germline (reference sequence). Here the CDR3 reads CASNPFFDGVAKNIYTF. CDR3 DNA, as far as it was read: TGTGCCAGTAACCCCTTCTTCGACGGGGTAGCCAAAAACATC.

This clone showed up many times. One end of the junction does not line up with germline, which may come from a read error. The CDR3 is CARSGQGNEQYF. CDR3 DNA (partial): TGTGCCCGGAGCGGGCAGGGAAACGAG. The gene calls are TRBV30 and TRBJ2-7; maybe TRBD2 (6 bases). The read terminates 3 residues ahead of where the CDR3 ends, so the germline J gene completes it. The V gene's germline CDR1 is GTSNPN and CDR2 SVGIG (reference sequence). This CDR3 region has 12 residues.

CDR3 residues: CASSATSAIPDTQYF. CDR3 DNA (partial): TGTGCCAGCAGCGCGACTAGCGCAATACCAGATACG. The chain is built from TRBV7-8 and TRBJ2-3; 8 bases line up with TRBD2. Read data end 3 residues before the CDR3 end; the end is taken from the germline J gene. J gave up 4 bases and V 5 bases, and 8 bases lay outside the gene matches. This CDR3 has 15 residues. Per germline, CDR1 SGHVS and CDR2 FQNEAQ.